This passage covers 14 T cell receptor beta chains from one sample sequenced in a study of monozygotic twins with inflammatory bowel disease. TCRdb reprocessed the 5' RACE reads and keeps a single row for each CDR3 protein, giving no DNA. This listing includes more than 300,000 distinct CDR3 sequences. Sequenced sample: blood. Receptors were obtained from a human donor with ulcerative colitis or Crohn's disease, or a healthy co-twin of an affected twin (not recorded which).

The V call is TRBV5-1, the J call TRBJ2-3; absent DNA, TCRdb's TRBD2 call cannot be checked. The CDR3 sequence is 14 residues long. From germline, CDR1 is SGHRS and CDR2 YFSETQ. This CDR3 is CASSLFSHTDTQYF.

The V call is TRBV18, the J call TRBJ2-5. The germline gives CDR1 KGHSH, CDR2 LQKENI. There are 11 residues in the CDR3. CDR3 in amino acids: CASSPEKTQYF.

The chain combines TRBV6-1 with TRBJ2-1. Germline CDR1 is MNHNS and CDR2 is SASEGT. This CDR3 is built from 15 residues. The CDR3: CASSDGRGFYNEQFF.

This chain joins TRBV5-1 and TRBJ2-2. CDR3 length equals 13 residues. The germline gives CDR1 SGHRS, CDR2 YFSETQ. CDR3 region: CASMSGDTGELFF.

V gene TRBV6-2 or TRBV6-3 combines with J gene TRBJ1-1; TCRdb calls TRBD1, which cannot be checked without DNA. The CDR3 has 14 residues. CDR1 and CDR2 from the germline V gene are MNHEY and SVGEGT. The CDR3 here is CASTPGQGGTEAFF.

This chain connects TRBV4-2 to TRBJ2-7; TCRdb reports TRBD2, a call that lacks DNA to check it against. Germline V gene lookup returns CDR1 LGHNA and CDR2 YNFKEQ. The CDR3 runs 15 residues. CDR3 in amino acids: CASSQGTSGPYEQYF.

CDR3: CASSVGGTGSPLHF. The chain has TRBV9 and TRBJ1-6. Germline CDR1 and CDR2: SGDLS and YYNGEE. CDR3 length: 14 amino acids. Filled out from reference TRBV9 and TRBJ1-6, the complete variable domain reads DSGVTQTPKHLITATGQRVTLRCSPRSGDLSVYWYQQSLDQGLQFLIQYYNGEERAKGNILERFSAQQFPDLHSELNLSSLELGDSALYFCASSVGGTGSPLHFGNGTRLTVT.

This chain uses TRBV7-2 with TRBJ1-5; TCRdb selects TRBD1, and the lack of DNA leaves this call unchecked. The CDR3 is 15 residues long. CDR1 is SGHTA and CDR2 is FQGNSA in the germline V gene. CDR3 loop: CASSSQRTGPGPQHF.

V is TRBV6-2 or TRBV6-3 and J is TRBJ2-5; TCRdb's D gene call, TRBD1, goes unchecked for lack of DNA. This CDR3 contains 15 residues. Germline V gives CDR1 MNHEY, CDR2 SVGEGT. CDR3 sequence reads: CASSSRQGVRETQYF.

The rearrangement uses TRBV14 and TRBJ1-3. Germline V gives CDR1 SGHDN, CDR2 FVKESK. CDR3 length: 16 amino acids. The CDR3 sequence is CASSQAGSFSGNTIYF.

The chain is built from TRBV12-3 or TRBV12-4 and TRBJ2-7; with no DNA, the TCRdb D assignment of TRBD2 cannot be verified. The CDR3 runs to 16 residues. CDR3 protein: CASSPGTSGGSYEQYF.

This sequence joins TRBV4-1 and TRBJ1-5; absent DNA, TCRdb's TRBD1 call cannot be checked. CDR1 MGHRA and CDR2 YSYEKL come from the germline V gene. The CDR3 extends over 16 amino acids. This chain's CDR3 is CASSPSGGQTNQPQHF.

The chain has TRBV6-5 and TRBJ1-6; TCRdb's assignment of TRBD1 cannot be checked, as there is no DNA. Germline lookup yields CDR1 MNHEY and CDR2 SVGAGI. The length of the CDR3 is 15 residues. The CDR3 loop is CASSYRRGGNSPLHF.

The chain couples TRBV5-1 to TRBJ1-1; TCRdb reports TRBD1, a call that lacks DNA to check it against. CDR1 is SGHRS, CDR2 YFSETQ, per germline. The CDR3 totals 14 residues. The CDR3 region is CASSSTGGQTEAFF.